The T cell receptor (beta chain) described here comes from a study of blood T cell repertoires in COVID-19. Study summary: Nucleic acid was either cDNA or gDNA, and it came from T cells, B-cell-depleted T cells, or PBMCs.

Sequencing used immunoSEQ multiplex PCR; TCRdb keeps in-frame clones, though not all of them. The sample lists 200,000 to 250,000 clones, about 90% seen once, with approximately 15% in the top ten. CDR3 length: 14 amino acids. This clonotype originated in a young man who had been exposed to COVID-19. Sequencing input: PBMCs or T cells enriched from blood (not recorded which). The chain combines TRBV21-1 with TRBJ1-4. TRBV21-1 is noted as a pseudogene. CDR3 in amino acids: CASSRRTTNEKLFF. Here the CDR3 DNA reads TGTGCCAGCAGCAGGAGGACGACTAATGAAAAACTGTTTTTT.